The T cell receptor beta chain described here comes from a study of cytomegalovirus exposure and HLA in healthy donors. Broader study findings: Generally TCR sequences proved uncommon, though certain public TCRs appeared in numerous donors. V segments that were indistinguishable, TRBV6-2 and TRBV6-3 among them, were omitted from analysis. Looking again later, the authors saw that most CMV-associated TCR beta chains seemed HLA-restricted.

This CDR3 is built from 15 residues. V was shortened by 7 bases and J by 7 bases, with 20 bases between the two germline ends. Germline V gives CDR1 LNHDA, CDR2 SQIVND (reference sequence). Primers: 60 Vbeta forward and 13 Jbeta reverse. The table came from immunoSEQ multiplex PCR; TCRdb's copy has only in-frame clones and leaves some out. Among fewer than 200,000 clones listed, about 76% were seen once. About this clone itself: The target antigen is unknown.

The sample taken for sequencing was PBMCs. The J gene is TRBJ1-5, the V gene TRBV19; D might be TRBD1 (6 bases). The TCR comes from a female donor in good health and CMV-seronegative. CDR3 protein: CASKNDRLTRQPQHF. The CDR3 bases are TGTGCCAGTAAAAACGACAGGCTGACGAGGCAGCCCCAGCATTTT.